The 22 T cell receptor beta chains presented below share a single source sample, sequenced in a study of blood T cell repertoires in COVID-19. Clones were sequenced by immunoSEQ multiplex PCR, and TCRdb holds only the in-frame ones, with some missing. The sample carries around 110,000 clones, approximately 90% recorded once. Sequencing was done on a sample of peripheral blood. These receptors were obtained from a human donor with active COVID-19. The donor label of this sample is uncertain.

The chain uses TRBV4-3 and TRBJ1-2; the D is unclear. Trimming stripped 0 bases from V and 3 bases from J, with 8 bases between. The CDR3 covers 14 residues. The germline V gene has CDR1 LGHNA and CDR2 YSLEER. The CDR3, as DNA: TGCGCCAGCAGCCAAGATATGGGAGACTATGGCTACACCTTC. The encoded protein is CASSQDMGDYGYTF.

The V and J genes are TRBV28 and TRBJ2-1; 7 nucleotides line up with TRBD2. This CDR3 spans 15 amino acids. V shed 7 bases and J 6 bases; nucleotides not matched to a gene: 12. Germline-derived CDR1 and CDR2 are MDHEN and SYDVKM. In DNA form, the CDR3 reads TGTGCCAGCACCAAATGGGTGGGGGGGTCCAATGAGCAGTTCTTC. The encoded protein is CASTKWVGGSNEQFF. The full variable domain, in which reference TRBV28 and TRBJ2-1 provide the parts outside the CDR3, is DVKVTQSSRYLVKRTGEKVFLECVQDMDHENMFWYRQDPGLGLRLIYFSYDVKMKEKGDIPEGYSVSREKKERFSLILESASTNQTSMYLCASTKWVGGSNEQFFGPGTRLTVL.

CDR3 sequence reads: CASKTGDVAGNTIYF. The CDR3 nucleotides are TGTGCCAGCAAAACAGGGGACGTCGCTGGAAACACCATATATTTT. This chain uses TRBV25-1 with TRBJ1-3; TRBD1 aligns across 7 bases. The J segment lost 2 bases and the V segment lost 7 bases, leaving 8 bases of the junction unmatched. This CDR3 is built from 15 residues. The germline V gene has CDR1 MGHDK and CDR2 SYGVNS.

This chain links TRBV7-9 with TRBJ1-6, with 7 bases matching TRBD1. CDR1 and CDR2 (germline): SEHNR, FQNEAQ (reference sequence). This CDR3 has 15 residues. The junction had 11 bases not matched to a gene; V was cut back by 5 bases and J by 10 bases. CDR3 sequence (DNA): TGTGCCAGCAGCCTCTCCGGGACAGTAGTATCACCCCTCCACTTT. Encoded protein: CASSLSGTVVSPLHF.

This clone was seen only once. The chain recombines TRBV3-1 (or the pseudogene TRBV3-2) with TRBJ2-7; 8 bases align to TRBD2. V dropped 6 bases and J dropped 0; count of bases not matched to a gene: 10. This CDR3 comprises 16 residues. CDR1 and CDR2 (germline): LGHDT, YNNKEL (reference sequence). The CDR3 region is CASSDISGVISYEQYF. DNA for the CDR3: TGTGCCAGCAGTGACATTAGCGGGGTGATCTCCTACGAGCAGTACTTC.

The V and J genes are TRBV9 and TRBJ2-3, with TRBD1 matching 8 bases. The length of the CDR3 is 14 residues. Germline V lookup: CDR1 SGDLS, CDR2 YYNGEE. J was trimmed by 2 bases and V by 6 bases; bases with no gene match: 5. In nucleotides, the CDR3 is TGTGCCAGCACCAGGGACAGGCACACAGATACGCAGTATTTT. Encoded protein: CASTRDRHTDTQYF.

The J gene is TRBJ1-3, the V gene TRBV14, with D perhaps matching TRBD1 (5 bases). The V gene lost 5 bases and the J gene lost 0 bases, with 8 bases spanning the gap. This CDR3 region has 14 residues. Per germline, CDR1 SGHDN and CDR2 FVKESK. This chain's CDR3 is CASSLQDSGNTIYF. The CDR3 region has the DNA TGTGCCAGCAGCTTACAGGACTCTGGAAACACCATATATTTT.

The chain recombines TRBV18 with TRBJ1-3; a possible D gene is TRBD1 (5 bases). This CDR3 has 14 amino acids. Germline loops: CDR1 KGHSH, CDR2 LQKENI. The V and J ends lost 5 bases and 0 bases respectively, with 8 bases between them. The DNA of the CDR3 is TGTGCCAGCTCAGCAGGGAACTCTGGAAACACCATATATTTT. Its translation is CASSAGNSGNTIYF.

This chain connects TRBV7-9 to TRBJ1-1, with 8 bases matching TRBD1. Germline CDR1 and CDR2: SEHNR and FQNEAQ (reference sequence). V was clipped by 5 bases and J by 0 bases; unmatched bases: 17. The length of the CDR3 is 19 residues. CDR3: CASSPIQGQEPYVNTEAFF. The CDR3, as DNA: TGTGCCAGCAGCCCCATTCAGGGACAGGAGCCCTACGTGAACACTGAAGCTTTCTTT.

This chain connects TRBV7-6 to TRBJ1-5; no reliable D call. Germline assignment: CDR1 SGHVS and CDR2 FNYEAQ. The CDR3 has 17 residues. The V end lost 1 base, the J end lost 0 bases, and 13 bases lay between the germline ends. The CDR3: CASSLDNSFYSNQPQHF. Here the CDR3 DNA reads TGTGCCAGCAGCTTAGATAACAGCTTCTATAGCAATCAGCCCCAGCATTTT.

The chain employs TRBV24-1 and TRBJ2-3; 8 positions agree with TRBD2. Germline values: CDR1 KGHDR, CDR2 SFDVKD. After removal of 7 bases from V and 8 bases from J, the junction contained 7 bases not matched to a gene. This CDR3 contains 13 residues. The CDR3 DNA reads TGTGCCACCAGCGGGGGGGGGTCAAGTACGCAGTATTTT. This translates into CATSGGGSSTQYF.

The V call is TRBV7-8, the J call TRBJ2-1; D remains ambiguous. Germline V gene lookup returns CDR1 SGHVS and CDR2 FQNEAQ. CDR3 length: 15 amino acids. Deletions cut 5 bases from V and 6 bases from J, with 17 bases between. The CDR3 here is CASSPPLFESNEQFF. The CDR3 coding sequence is TGTGCCAGCAGCCCACCCCTTTTTGAGAGCAATGAGCAGTTCTTC.

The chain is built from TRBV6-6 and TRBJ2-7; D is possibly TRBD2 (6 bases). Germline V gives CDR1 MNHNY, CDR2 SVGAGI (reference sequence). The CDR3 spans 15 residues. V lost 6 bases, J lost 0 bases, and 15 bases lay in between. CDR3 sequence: CASSEGWGDSYEQYF. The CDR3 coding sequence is TGTGCCAGCAGCGAAGGATGGGGGGACTCCTACGAGCAGTACTTC.

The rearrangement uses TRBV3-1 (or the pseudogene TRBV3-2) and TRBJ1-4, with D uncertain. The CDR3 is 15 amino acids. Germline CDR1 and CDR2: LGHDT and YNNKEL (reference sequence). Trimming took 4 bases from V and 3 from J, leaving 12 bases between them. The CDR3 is CASSLPGIPNEKLFF. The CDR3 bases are TGTGCCAGCAGCCTACCCGGGATCCCTAATGAAAAACTGTTTTTT.

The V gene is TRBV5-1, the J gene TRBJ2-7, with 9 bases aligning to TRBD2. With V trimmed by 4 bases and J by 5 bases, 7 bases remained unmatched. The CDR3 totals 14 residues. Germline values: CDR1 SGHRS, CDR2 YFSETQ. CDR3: CASSLPSGVDEQYF. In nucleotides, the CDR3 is TGCGCCAGCAGCCTTCCTAGCGGGGTGGACGAGCAGTACTTC.

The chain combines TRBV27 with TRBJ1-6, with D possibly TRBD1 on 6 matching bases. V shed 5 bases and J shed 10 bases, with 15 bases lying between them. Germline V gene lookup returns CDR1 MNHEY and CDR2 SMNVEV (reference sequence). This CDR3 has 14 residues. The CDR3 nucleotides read TGTGCCAGCAGTCGCCGGGACAAAGGATCACCCCTCCACTTT. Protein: CASSRRDKGSPLHF.

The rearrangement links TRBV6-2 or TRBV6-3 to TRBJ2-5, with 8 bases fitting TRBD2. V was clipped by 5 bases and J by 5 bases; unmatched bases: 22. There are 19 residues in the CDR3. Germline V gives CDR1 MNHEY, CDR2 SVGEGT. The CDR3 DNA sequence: TGTGCCAGCAGTCCCCCGGGTTGGGCGGGACTAGAAGTGCCGGAGACCCAGTACTTC. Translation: CASSPPGWAGLEVPETQYF.

The CDR3 sequence is CASSQEGGFGGITEAFF. The CDR3 DNA sequence: TGCGCCAGCAGCCAAGAAGGGGGTTTTGGGGGCATCACTGAAGCTTTCTTT. The rearrangement uses TRBV4-3 and TRBJ1-1, with D perhaps TRBD1 (6 bases). Trimming shortened V by 0 bases and J by 4 bases, and 18 bases separated the two germline ends. CDR1 and CDR2 from the germline V gene are LGHNA and YSLEER. The CDR3 has 17 residues.

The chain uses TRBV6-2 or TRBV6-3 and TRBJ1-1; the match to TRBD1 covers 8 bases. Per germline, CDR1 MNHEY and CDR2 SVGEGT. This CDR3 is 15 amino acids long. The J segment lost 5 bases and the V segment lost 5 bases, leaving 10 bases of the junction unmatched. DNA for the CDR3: TGTGCCAGCAGTCTAAGACAGGGGAGGGGGACTGAAGCTTTCTTT. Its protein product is CASSLRQGRGTEAFF.

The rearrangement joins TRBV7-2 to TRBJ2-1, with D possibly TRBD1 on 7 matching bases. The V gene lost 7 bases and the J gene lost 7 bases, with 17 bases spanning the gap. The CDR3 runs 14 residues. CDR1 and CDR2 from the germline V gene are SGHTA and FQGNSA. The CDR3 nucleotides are TGTGCCAGCAATACCCGGAGGGGGCTAAATGAGCAGTTCTTC. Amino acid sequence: CASNTRRGLNEQFF.

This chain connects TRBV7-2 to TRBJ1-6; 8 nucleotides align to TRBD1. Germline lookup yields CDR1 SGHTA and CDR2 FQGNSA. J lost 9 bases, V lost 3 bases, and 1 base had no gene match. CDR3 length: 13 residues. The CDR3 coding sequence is TGTGCCAGCAGCTTGGACAGGGCTTCACCCCTCCACTTT. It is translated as CASSLDRASPLHF.

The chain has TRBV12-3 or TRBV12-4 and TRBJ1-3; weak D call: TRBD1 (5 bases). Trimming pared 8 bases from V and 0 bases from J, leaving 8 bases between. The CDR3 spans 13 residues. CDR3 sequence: CASGQGSGNTIYF. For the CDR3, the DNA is TGTGCCAGCGGGCAGGGCTCTGGAAACACCATATATTTT.